The 30 T cell receptor beta chains listed next were all sequenced from one sample in a study of blood T cells in healthy people across ages (dated by TCRdb to the mid-2010s). Receptor amplification or capture employed 5' RACE. Sequencing was performed on an Illumina HiSeq 2500. The second PCR ran for about 7 to 11 cycles and used a J-beta primer mix along with a sample-barcoded 5' primer. The public reads were reprocessed in TCRdb via fastp at Q25 and MiXCR, keeping in-frame beta chains. Entries are consolidated by CDR3 protein sequence, retaining the most common genes and DNA. In this sample the table shows fewer than 1.5 million distinct CDR3 sequences, 40% to 50% of which occur a single time. The leading ten clones occupy 6.5% to 10% of the sample. Sample: blood. The receptors derive from a woman aged 18-30 years in good health.

The CDR3 here is CASSLDLIEQYF. The CDR3 nucleotides are TGTGCCAGCAGCTTAGATCTTATTGAGCAGTACTTC. The chain has TRBV11-2 and TRBJ2-5; D uncertain. Germline CDR1 reads SGHAT; CDR2 reads FQNNGV. The CDR3 covers 12 residues. The germline V and J ends were trimmed by 0 bases and 11 bases, with 10 bases remaining between them.

This clonotype turned up a few times. This chain connects TRBV12-3 or TRBV12-4 to TRBJ2-7; D ambiguous. V lost 2 bases and J 6 bases, leaving 8 bases between the germline ends. The CDR3 is 12 residues long. CDR3 bases: TGTGCCAGCAGTTTAACCACACGCGAGCAGTACTTC. This codes for CASSLTTREQYF.

The J gene is TRBJ1-2, the V gene TRBV10-2; D not certain. There are 13 residues in the CDR3. Germline assignment: CDR1 WSHSY and CDR2 SAAADI. Trimming pared 3 bases from V and 4 bases from J, leaving 9 bases between. This CDR3 reads CASSDSQLYGYTF. Written as DNA, the CDR3 is TGCGCCAGCAGTGACAGCCAACTCTATGGCTACACCTTC.

In DNA form, the CDR3 reads TGTGCCAGCAGTGTTGGTAGCTTCAAGCAGTACTTC. The encoded protein is CASSVGSFKQYF. The chain links TRBV2 to TRBJ2-7; D remains ambiguous. Germline CDR1 reads SNHLY; CDR2 reads FYNNEI. This CDR3 has 12 amino acids. Trimming left V 4 bases short and J 8 bases short, with 12 bases between.

Many counts were recorded for this clonotype. The chain joins TRBV18 to TRBJ2-3; 7 bases fit TRBD2. In germline, CDR1 is KGHSH, CDR2 LQKENI. This CDR3 has 15 amino acids. V dropped 8 bases and J dropped 2; count of bases not matched to a gene: 10. CDR3 nucleotides: TGTGCCAGCAGTCCTTTGGCGGGGGACACAGATACGCAGTATTTT. Its protein is CASSPLAGDTDTQYF.

This sequence joins TRBV6-1 and TRBJ1-2; TRBD1 is a possible D gene (5 bases). Germline V lookup: CDR1 MNHNS, CDR2 SASEGT. CDR3 length equals 15 residues. V lost 4 bases and J lost 1, with 13 bases in between. Here the CDR3 DNA reads TGTGCCAGCAGTGCCACAGGCTTTTTTAACTATGGCTACACCTTC. Its translation is CASSATGFFNYGYTF.

This clonotype showed up just a few times. The rearrangement links TRBV3-1 to TRBJ2-3; TRBD2 agrees at 8 bases. This CDR3 region has 17 residues. The trim removed 0 bases at V and 2 bases at J, leaving 7 bases unmatched. From germline, CDR1 is LGHDT and CDR2 YNNKEL (reference sequence). The CDR3 DNA is TGTGCCAGCAGCCAAGATCCAGCAGCGGGAGTCACAGATACGCAGTATTTT. It encodes CASSQDPAAGVTDTQYF.

This clonotype came up a few times. The rearrangement links TRBV7-3 to TRBJ1-6; D perhaps matches TRBD1 (6 bases). Trimming removed 5 bases at V and 5 bases at J, with 16 bases between. CDR3 length equals 16 residues. CDR1 is SGHTA, CDR2 FQGTGA, per germline. DNA of the CDR3: TGTGCCAGCAGCCTACAGGGACCCGGTGATAATTCACCCCTCCACTTT. This encodes CASSLQGPGDNSPLHF.

V usage is TRBV5-5 and J usage is TRBJ2-5; tentative D call: TRBD2 (6 bases). CDR1 and CDR2 (germline): SGHKS, YYEKEE (reference sequence). V was trimmed by 5 bases and J by 1 base, leaving 15 bases between them. The CDR3 is 15 residues long. The CDR3 here is CASSLFGGTQETQYF. The DNA for the CDR3 is TGTGCCAGCAGTTTGTTTGGGGGGACCCAAGAGACCCAGTACTTC.

This clonotype was seen a handful of times. This chain connects TRBV11-2 to TRBJ2-1; D is undetermined. The ends were cut back, 3 bases at V and 8 bases at J, with 14 bases in the middle. This CDR3 is 14 amino acids long. CDR1 and CDR2 from the germline V gene are SGHAT and FQNNGV. For the CDR3, the DNA is TGTGCCAGCAGCTTCGGATTCCTAGGCGATGAGCAGTTCTTC. Its translation is CASSFGFLGDEQFF.

This clonotype was recorded a few times. The J gene is TRBJ1-1, the V gene TRBV15; D gene uncertain. Germline lookup yields CDR1 LNHNV and CDR2 YYDKDF (reference sequence). V was clipped by 0 bases and J by 4 bases, with 3 bases between them. This CDR3 is 12 amino acids long. CDR3 nucleotides: TGTGCCACCAGCAGAGAGTCCACTGAAGCTTTCTTT. Amino acid sequence: CATSRESTEAFF.

V and J are TRBV7-9 and TRBJ1-2; D unresolved. Germline CDR1 is SEHNR and CDR2 is FQNEAQ (reference sequence). The CDR3 is made up of 14 amino acids. V lost 6 bases, J lost 4 bases, and 15 bases lay in between. CDR3 DNA sequence: TGTGCCAGCAGGGAACCTGGAACTACCTATGGCTACACCTTC. It specifies CASREPGTTYGYTF. Filled out from reference TRBV7-9 and TRBJ1-2, the complete variable domain reads DTGVSQNPRHKITKRGQNVTFRCDPISEHNRLYWYRQTLGQGPEFLTYFQNEAQLEKSRLLSDRFSAERPKGSFSTLEIQRTEQGDSAMYLCASREPGTTYGYTFGSGTRLTVV.

A word on this clonotype: At one end the junction does not follow the germline gene, possibly because of a read error. This chain connects TRBV12-3 or TRBV12-4 to TRBJ2-7; 7 bases align to TRBD1. This CDR3 has 17 residues. The CDR3 sequence is CASSLAQDRHSSYERYF. The CDR3 DNA is TGTGCCAGCAGTTTAGCGCAGGACAGGCATAGCTCCTACGAGCGGTACTTC.

The CDR3 sequence is CASSQLYDTQYF. CDR3 DNA sequence: TGCGCCAGCAGCCAGTTGTACGATACGCAGTATTTT. The rearrangement uses TRBV4-1 and TRBJ2-3; the D is unclear. The V gene lost 3 bases and the J gene lost 6 bases, with 7 bases spanning the gap. CDR1 MGHRA and CDR2 YSYEKL come from the germline V gene. The CDR3 extends over 12 amino acids.

This clonotype was counted a few times. The CDR3 here is CASREAYSTDTQYF. DNA of the CDR3: TGCGCCAGCAGAGAAGCGTACAGCACAGATACGCAGTATTTT. This rearrangement joins TRBV5-1 to TRBJ2-3; D is unresolved. The germline V gene has CDR1 SGHRS and CDR2 YFSETQ. This CDR3 spans 14 amino acids. The V gene lost 5 bases and the J gene lost 0 bases, with 10 bases spanning the gap.

V and J are TRBV6-5 and TRBJ2-5; TRBD1 matches at 7 bases. The CDR3 length is 16 residues. CDR1 and CDR2 (germline): MNHEY, SVGAGI. With 4 bases clipped from V and 0 bases from J, the junction kept 8 bases outside the gene matches. CDR3 residues: CASSFTGTANQETQYF. The DNA for the CDR3 is TGTGCCAGCAGTTTCACCGGGACAGCTAACCAAGAGACCCAGTACTTC.

J is TRBJ2-1 and V is TRBV7-9; no clear D gene. This CDR3 comprises 14 residues. Germline CDR1 is SEHNR and CDR2 is FQNEAQ (reference sequence). The V gene lost 5 bases and the J gene lost 6 bases, with 14 bases spanning the gap. CDR3 sequence: CASSLGFSLNEQFF. The CDR3 DNA is TGTGCCAGCAGCCTAGGGTTCTCGCTCAATGAGCAGTTCTTC. Based on the CDR3 plus reference TRBV7-9 and TRBJ2-1, the full variable domain is DTGVSQNPRHKITKRGQNVTFRCDPISEHNRLYWYRQTLGQGPEFLTYFQNEAQLEKSRLLSDRFSAERPKGSFSTLEIQRTEQGDSAMYLCASSLGFSLNEQFFGPGTRLTVL.

This clonotype came up a few times. The chain is built from TRBV4-1 and TRBJ2-7; 10 bases agree with TRBD1. The CDR3 has 16 amino acids. From germline, CDR1 is MGHRA and CDR2 YSYEKL. V was clipped by 1 base and J by 4 bases; unmatched bases: 7. The chain's CDR3 is CASSQVGRTGGYEQYF. The DNA of the CDR3 is TGCGCCAGCAGCCAAGTCGGTAGGACAGGGGGATACGAGCAGTACTTC.

This chain uses TRBV28 with TRBJ2-1; the match to TRBD1 covers 7 bases. This CDR3 contains 15 residues. Germline CDR1 and CDR2: MDHEN and SYDVKM. J gave up 4 bases and V 6 bases, and 9 bases lay outside the gene matches. The CDR3 is CASSRAVGQYNEQFF. CDR3 sequence (DNA): TGTGCCAGCAGCCGGGCAGTGGGACAGTACAATGAGCAGTTCTTC.

The chain employs TRBV28 and TRBJ2-3; no definite D call. CDR1 is MDHEN and CDR2 is SYDVKM in the germline V gene. The V gene lost 5 bases and the J gene lost 2 bases, with 11 bases spanning the gap. The CDR3 runs to 14 residues. The CDR3 loop reads CASSQDGYTDTQYF. The CDR3 DNA reads TGTGCCAGCAGTCAGGACGGATACACAGATACGCAGTATTTT.

The gene calls are TRBV20-1 and TRBJ1-2; D possibly corresponds to TRBD1 (5 bases). This CDR3 is 12 amino acids long. The germline gives CDR1 DFQATT, CDR2 SNEGSKA (reference sequence). The V and J ends lost 7 bases and 6 bases respectively, with 15 bases between them. CDR3 sequence reads: CSVTGGNDGYTF. The DNA for the CDR3 is TGCAGTGTCACGGGGGGGAACGATGGCTACACCTTC.

The table lists this clonotype with a few counts. The rearrangement uses TRBV3-1 and TRBJ2-1; D call uncertain. This CDR3 is 12 amino acids long. Germline V gene lookup returns CDR1 LGHDT and CDR2 YNNKEL (reference sequence). V was shortened by 3 bases and J by 9 bases, with 9 bases between the two germline ends. DNA of the CDR3: TGTGCCAGCAGCCAGACTCATACTGAGCAGTTCTTC. Amino acid sequence: CASSQTHTEQFF.

The chain recombines TRBV3-1 with TRBJ1-4; D is possibly TRBD1 (6 bases). Trimming stripped 5 bases from V and 7 bases from J, with 11 bases between. The CDR3 is 13 amino acids. The germline V gene encodes CDR1 LGHDT and CDR2 YNNKEL (reference sequence). Written as DNA, the CDR3 is TGTGCCAGCAGCGGGGGGCATGGTGAAAAACTGTTTTTT. This translates into CASSGGHGEKLFF.

V usage is TRBV2 and J usage is TRBJ2-1; D is undetermined. Germline CDR1 SNHLY, CDR2 FYNNEI. With 4 bases removed from V and 2 bases from J, the gap between germline ends came to 6 bases. This CDR3 has 13 amino acids. CDR3 nucleotides: TGTGCCAGCAGTGGAGTAGCCTACAATGAGCAGTTCTTC. It translates to CASSGVAYNEQFF. The full variable domain, in which reference TRBV2 and TRBJ2-1 provide the parts outside the CDR3, is EPEVTQTPSHQVTQMGQEVILRCVPISNHLYFYWYRQILGQKVEFLVSFYNNEISEKSEIFDDQFSVERPDGSNFTLKIRSTKLEDSAMYFCASSGVAYNEQFFGPGTRLTVL.

The chain couples TRBV11-2 to TRBJ2-4; either TRBD1 or TRBD2 may supply D (5 bases each). The tail of the sequence fits TRBJ2-7 better, so the J call may be wrong. The CDR3 covers 13 residues. CDR1 SGHAT and CDR2 FQNNGV come from the germline V gene. The CDR3 sequence is CASSSVGDYEQYF. The CDR3 nucleotides are TGTGCCAGCAGCTCTGTGGGGGACTACGAGCAGTACTTC.

Regarding this clonotype: At one end the junction does not follow the germline gene, possibly because of a read error. The chain carries TRBV20-1 and TRBJ1-1; possible D gene TRBD1, 6 bases. This CDR3 spans 14 amino acids. Germline values: CDR1 DFQATT, CDR2 SNEGSKA (reference sequence). The CDR3 bases are TGCAGTGCTCCCGCAGGGGCAAGGAGCACTGGAGCTTTCTTT. It translates to CSAPAGARSTGAFF.

As concerns this clonotype: The germline gene is not matched at one end of the junction; a read error may be the cause. The chain links TRBV7-2 to TRBJ2-3; TRBD2 matches 7 bases. From germline, CDR1 is SGHTA and CDR2 FQGNSA. The CDR3 is made up of 16 amino acids. Here the CDR3 reads CASSLGTSAPISTRYF. CDR3 DNA: TGTGCCAGCAGCTTAGGAACTAGCGCCCCGATCAGTACGCGGTATTTT. Drawing the rest from reference TRBV7-2 and TRBJ2-3, the complete variable domain is GAGVSQSPSNKVTEKGKDVELRCDPISGHTALYWYRQSLGQGLEFLIYFQGNSAPDKSGLPSDRFSAERTGGSVSTLTIQRTQQEDSAVYLCASSLGTSAPISTRYFGPGTRLTVL.

The V and J genes are TRBV12-3 or TRBV12-4 and TRBJ1-5; D is unresolved. The CDR3 extends over 12 amino acids. Between the trimmed V and J ends, which lost 3 bases and 6 bases, there was a span of 6 bases. CDR3 DNA: TGTGCCAGCAGTTTGCAGACTCAGCCCCAGCATTTT. It yields the protein CASSLQTQPQHF.

This clonotype appeared once. The V and J genes are TRBV20-1 and TRBJ1-4; 10 bases are a match to TRBD1. The CDR3 contains 14 residues. Germline CDR1 is DFQATT and CDR2 is SNEGSKA (reference sequence). The J segment lost 7 bases and the V segment lost 1 base, leaving 3 bases of the junction unmatched. This chain's CDR3 is CSARGDRGGEKLFF. DNA of the CDR3: TGCAGTGCTAGAGGGGACAGGGGTGGTGAAAAACTGTTTTTT.

The chain employs TRBV11-2 and TRBJ2-7; D unresolved. The CDR3 has 15 amino acids. Germline assignment: CDR1 SGHAT and CDR2 FQNNGV. The V end lost 2 bases, the J end lost 6 bases, and 17 bases lay between the germline ends. The CDR3 reads CASSLTTSPFREQYF. The CDR3 region has the DNA TGTGCCAGCAGCTTAACAACGTCCCCATTTCGCGAGCAGTACTTC.